This T cell receptor beta chain originates from a study of CD8 T cells in ankylosing spondylitis. Quantitative barcoded 5'-RACE was used to prepare TCR beta libraries. TCRdb processed the 5' RACE reads anew with MiXCR; each CDR3 protein has one entry. The table lists 250,000 to 350,000 distinct CDR3 sequences, 20% of them singletons, with about 4% in the top ten. Study-wide results and caveats: Relatively scarce in peripheral blood, disease-linked clones were CD8+. There was a TCR beta motif, made of several highly homologous variants, that appeared characteristic of ankylosing spondylitis blood.

Germline CDR1 and CDR2: SGHRS and YFSETQ. This CDR3 is 15 amino acids long. V gave up 0 bases and J gave up 7 bases, with 14 bases separating them. About this clonotype itself: Its antigen remains unknown.

The sequencing input was blood, either unsorted or a sorted T cell fraction (not recorded which). The V gene is TRBV5-1, the J gene TRBJ2-1; a possible D gene is TRBD2 (6 bases). The receptor was isolated from a female donor with ankylosing spondylitis or in good health (not recorded which). The CDR3 DNA reads TGCGCCAGCAGCTTGGCCCTCGGGACTCATAATGAGCAGTTCTTC. Amino acid sequence: CASSLALGTHNEQFF.